This passage covers 31 T cell receptor beta chains from one sample sequenced in a study of T-cell reconstitution after alpha-beta-depleted transplantation in children. TCRbeta library construction was performed incorporating unique molecular identifiers. TCRdb processed the PCR reads anew with MiXCR; each CDR3 protein has one entry. The sample has 200,000 to 300,000 distinct CDR3 sequences; 20% to 30% are singletons. The material sequenced was PBMCs, mostly from graft donor cells, taken 360 days after TCRalphabeta/CD19-depleted stem cell transplant. The receptor source for this set is a female patient aged 2-15 years who had a stem cell transplant for congenital amegakaryocytic thrombocytopenia, so the T cells may come from the graft donor.

The gene calls are TRBV15 and TRBJ2-2; D is ambiguous. V lost 0 bases and J 0 bases, leaving 8 bases between the germline ends. CDR3 length equals 16 residues. Germline V lookup: CDR1 LNHNV, CDR2 YYDKDF (reference sequence). The CDR3 here is CATSRDSTANTGELFF. The DNA of the CDR3 is TGTGCCACCAGCAGAGATAGTACCGCGAACACCGGGGAGCTGTTTTTT.

The chain employs TRBV20-1 and TRBJ2-7; D is uncertain. V was pared by 0 bases and J by 1 base, with 7 bases between. Per germline, CDR1 DFQATT and CDR2 SNEGSKA (reference sequence). The CDR3 spans 13 residues. CDR3 bases: TGCAGTGCTAGAGATCAAGTATCCTACGAGCAGTACTTC. It encodes CSARDQVSYEQYF.

The chain couples TRBV7-2 to TRBJ1-3; D is possibly TRBD1 (5 bases). The V and J ends lost 4 bases and 4 bases respectively, with 11 bases between them. Germline CDR1 reads SGHTA; CDR2 reads FQGNSA. This CDR3 contains 14 residues. The CDR3 loop is CASSSTRVGNTIYF. The CDR3 DNA follows: TGTGCCAGCAGCTCTACCAGGGTCGGAAACACCATATATTTT.

This chain connects TRBV27 to TRBJ2-1, with TRBD2 matching 10 bases. This CDR3 is built from 16 residues. CDR1 MNHEY and CDR2 SMNVEV come from the germline V gene (reference sequence). The V and J ends lost 5 bases and 4 bases, in that order; junction bases with no gene match: 8. The CDR3 sequence is CASSPLAGVRYNEQFF. The CDR3 nucleotides are TGTGCCAGCAGTCCCCTAGCGGGAGTGAGATACAATGAGCAGTTCTTC.

This clonotype was counted between two and nine times. The chain is built from TRBV20-1 and TRBJ2-3, with D maybe TRBD1 (5 bases). Germline V gene data show CDR1 as DFQATT and CDR2 as SNEGSKA (reference sequence). There are 11 residues in the CDR3. V was trimmed by 6 bases and J by 5 bases, leaving 9 bases between them. The CDR3 nucleotides read TGCAGTGCCCGGACAAGAGATACGCAGTATTTT. Protein product: CSARTRDTQYF.

This clonotype occurred a few times. In DNA, the CDR3 is TGCGCCAGCAGCCAAGGTATTCTGACAGGGAAGATCGCGAACACCGGGGAGCTGTTTTTT. Protein: CASSQGILTGKIANTGELFF. The chain carries TRBV4-3 and TRBJ2-2, with 7 bases fitting TRBD1. In germline, CDR1 is LGHNA, CDR2 YSLEER. V lost 1 base and J lost 0; bases outside the gene matches: 14. The CDR3 has 20 residues.

In this sample, this clonotype turned up a few times. This chain's CDR3 is CASSQYGRPLEETQYF. The CDR3 DNA sequence: TGTGCCAGCAGCCAATACGGACGACCCCTTGAGGAGACCCAGTACTTC. J is TRBJ2-5 and V is TRBV5-6, with no clear D. Trimming removed 4 bases at V and 5 bases at J, with 21 bases between. The CDR3 length is 16 residues. Per germline, CDR1 SGHDT and CDR2 YYEEEE.

This clonotype occurred many times. The chain joins TRBV7-9 to TRBJ1-3, with 7 bases matching TRBD1. The CDR3 runs 17 residues. The trim removed 6 bases at V and 5 bases at J, leaving 16 bases unmatched. Germline V CDR1 and CDR2: SEHNR, FQNEAQ (reference sequence). The CDR3 DNA sequence: TGTGCCAGCAGAAACCCACAGGGGAGGGGTTCGAGAAACACCATATATTTT. Translation gives CASRNPQGRGSRNTIYF.

This clonotype turned up a few times. The rearrangement joins TRBV30 to TRBJ2-1, with D possibly matching TRBD1 (5 bases). This CDR3 region has 14 residues. The V and J ends lost 4 bases and 6 bases respectively, with 16 bases between them. CDR1 is GTSNPN and CDR2 is SVGIG in the germline V gene (reference sequence). The DNA for the CDR3 is TGTGCCTGGAACGTTGTTATTACAGGCAATGAGCAGTTCTTC. Its protein is CAWNVVITGNEQFF.

The chain is built from TRBV10-2 and TRBJ2-2; possibly TRBD1 for D (5 bases). This CDR3 comprises 14 residues. The germline CDR1 and CDR2 sequences are WSHSY and SAAADI. Trimming removed 4 bases at V and 7 bases at J, with 13 bases between. The CDR3 loop reads CASSVALRGGELFF. The CDR3 DNA reads as TGCGCCAGCAGTGTAGCACTAAGGGGCGGGGAGCTGTTTTTT.

This chain uses TRBV12-3 or TRBV12-4 with TRBJ2-7; tentatively, D is TRBD1 (5 bases). V was pared by 5 bases and J by 6 bases, with 14 bases between. This CDR3 spans 13 amino acids. CDR3 nucleotide sequence: TGTGCCAGCAGTCCCCCGAACAGGCTCGAGCAGTACTTC. Translation gives CASSPPNRLEQYF.

There are many counts of this clonotype. The rearrangement joins TRBV4-3 to TRBJ2-7; 7 bases match TRBD2. The CDR3 has 17 amino acids. The trim removed 0 bases at V and 2 bases at J, leaving 10 bases unmatched. The germline V gene encodes CDR1 LGHNA and CDR2 YSLEER. The CDR3: CASSQDPPGLAAYEQYF. The CDR3 nucleotides are TGCGCCAGCAGCCAAGATCCCCCCGGGCTAGCGGCCTACGAGCAGTACTTC.

The rearrangement joins TRBV2 to TRBJ2-7; D is undetermined. This CDR3 contains 14 residues. Deletions cut 7 bases from V and 1 base from J, with 14 bases between. Looked up from germline, CDR1 is SNHLY and CDR2 is FYNNEI. This chain's CDR3 is CASKETLGSYEQYF. CDR3 DNA: TGTGCCAGCAAAGAGACACTGGGTTCCTACGAGCAGTACTTC.

This clonotype was seen repeatedly, ten times or more. This chain uses TRBV29-1 with TRBJ2-1, with 9 bases identical to TRBD2. Germline values: CDR1 SQVTM, CDR2 ANQGSEA. The CDR3 is 14 residues long. V dropped 3 bases and J dropped 1; count of bases not matched to a gene: 1. The CDR3 spells CSVEREGSYNEQFF. As DNA, the CDR3 is TGCAGCGTTGAGCGGGAGGGGTCCTACAATGAGCAGTTCTTC.

The chain combines TRBV7-9 with TRBJ1-1; no firm D call. The CDR3 has 15 amino acids. Trimming removed 2 bases at V and 4 bases at J, with 14 bases between. Germline V gene sequence: CDR1 SEHNR, CDR2 FQNEAQ (reference sequence). The CDR3 sequence: CASSLWVGGFTEAFF. The CDR3 region has the DNA TGTGCCAGCAGCTTATGGGTAGGAGGGTTCACTGAAGCTTTCTTT.

Concerning this clonotype itself: This may be a read error, as it is one base from a much larger clone. The rearrangement uses TRBV20-1 and TRBJ2-2; D uncertain. Germline V lookup: CDR1 DFQATT, CDR2 SNEGSKA (reference sequence). Trimming took 0 bases from V and 0 from J, leaving 11 bases between them. The length of the CDR3 is 16 residues. CDR3 nucleotide sequence: TGCAGTGCTAGAGATCCTTGGAACCCGAACACCGGGGAGCTGTTTTTT. It codes for CSARDPWNPNTGELFF.

J is TRBJ1-1 and V is TRBV7-8; D remains unclear. Looked up from germline, CDR1 is SGHVS and CDR2 is FQNEAQ. The CDR3 has 13 residues. V lost 7 bases and J 4 bases, leaving 13 bases between the germline ends. The CDR3 nucleotides are TGTGCCAGCACCCTAGGACGGGGCACTGAAGCTTTCTTT. Its protein product is CASTLGRGTEAFF.

The J gene is TRBJ1-1, the V gene TRBV19; possible D gene TRBD1, 5 bases. V was trimmed by 4 bases and J by 3 bases, leaving 15 bases between them. Germline V gene data show CDR1 as LNHDA and CDR2 as SQIVND (reference sequence). This CDR3 spans 15 amino acids. The CDR3 DNA reads TGTGCCAGTAGTAACCCCCAGGGTTGGGACACTGAAGCTTTCTTT. It is translated as CASSNPQGWDTEAFF.

V is TRBV12-3 or TRBV12-4 and J is TRBJ1-1; the match to TRBD1 covers 7 bases. J was trimmed by 0 bases and V by 1 base; bases with no gene match: 5. CDR3 length: 16 amino acids. The CDR3 DNA sequence: TGTGCCAGCAGTTTAGACAGACAGGGCATGAACACTGAAGCTTTCTTT. Translated, it gives CASSLDRQGMNTEAFF.

This clonotype was seen only a few times. The chain joins TRBV20-1 to TRBJ2-1; D is undetermined. This CDR3 spans 13 amino acids. Germline assignment: CDR1 DFQATT and CDR2 SNEGSKA (reference sequence). Trimming cost V 6 bases and J 6 bases, with 15 bases left between them. The CDR3 reads CSAAIDRPNEQFF. In DNA form, the CDR3 reads TGCAGTGCCGCGATAGACCGACCCAATGAGCAGTTCTTC.

The genes are TRBV5-6 and TRBJ1-2; the D gene is possibly TRBD1 (5 bases). Trimming removed 0 bases from V and 4 bases from J, with 7 bases in between. The CDR3 covers 13 residues. In germline, CDR1 is SGHDT, CDR2 YYEEEE. The CDR3 bases are TGTGCCAGCAGCTTGGAAGGGACCTATGGCTACACCTTC. It yields the protein CASSLEGTYGYTF.

The chain recombines TRBV4-3 with TRBJ1-3; D not certain. The V gene's germline CDR1 is LGHNA and CDR2 YSLEER. V shed 3 bases and J shed 0 bases, with 21 bases lying between them. CDR3 length equals 19 residues. The CDR3: CASSQGRPISDFSGNTIYF. The DNA of the CDR3 is TGCGCCAGCAGCCAGGGTCGGCCCATTTCGGATTTCTCTGGAAACACCATATATTTT.

Here the CDR3 reads CASSKVGGSGTSGTFYNEQFF. CDR3 DNA sequence: TGTGCCAGCAGCAAAGTTGGGGGATCCGGGACTAGCGGGACTTTTTACAATGAGCAGTTCTTC. The rearrangement joins TRBV6-2 or TRBV6-3 to TRBJ2-1; 13 bases map to TRBD2. This CDR3 contains 21 residues. The V and J ends lost 6 bases and 4 bases, in that order; junction bases with no gene match: 21. Germline CDR1 and CDR2: MNHEY and SVGEGT.

The chain is built from TRBV10-3 and TRBJ1-2; D is ambiguous. V was trimmed by 6 bases and J by 1 base, leaving 15 bases between them. Germline V gene sequence: CDR1 ENHRY, CDR2 SYGVKD. The CDR3 is 15 amino acids. CDR3 region: CAISRSLEINYGYTF. Written as DNA, the CDR3 is TGTGCCATCAGCCGCAGTTTGGAGATTAACTATGGCTACACCTTC.

This clonotype occurred a few times. V gene TRBV10-2 combines with J gene TRBJ2-2; 8 bases are a match to TRBD1. Germline V gene data show CDR1 as WSHSY and CDR2 as SAAADI. This CDR3 spans 15 amino acids. V lost 6 bases, J lost 8 bases, and 11 bases stayed unmatched. The CDR3 coding sequence is TGCGCCAGCAGGCCCGGGCAGGGGGCAGGAGGGGAGCTGTTTTTT. Protein sequence: CASRPGQGAGGELFF.

A few counts support this clonotype. The V call is TRBV24-1, the J call TRBJ2-2, with 10 bases matching TRBD2. This CDR3 region has 17 residues. Trimming cost V 4 bases and J 6 bases; bases outside gene matches: 10. From germline, CDR1 is KGHDR and CDR2 SFDVKD. In DNA form, the CDR3 reads TGTGCCACCAGTGACCCAGGGTTGGGACTAGCGTCCGGGGAGCTGTTTTTT. Amino acid sequence: CATSDPGLGLASGELFF.

On this clonotype itself: Germline is not matched at one junction end, which may reflect a read error. The chain joins TRBV4-1 to TRBJ2-2; 7 nucleotides align to TRBD1. Germline V gene lookup returns CDR1 MGHRA and CDR2 YSYEKL. The CDR3 contains 18 residues. CDR3: CASSQEAAGGGNTRELFF. For the CDR3, the DNA is TGCGCCAGCAGCCAAGAGGCGGCAGGGGGTGGTAACACCCGGGAGCTGTTTTTT.

The J gene is TRBJ2-7, the V gene TRBV2; 9 bases fit TRBD2. V was pared by 6 bases and J by 3 bases, with 9 bases of the junction left unmatched. The CDR3 is 15 residues long. CDR1 SNHLY and CDR2 FYNNEI come from the germline V gene. The CDR3 bases are TGTGCCAGCAGCGCAGGACTAGCGCTGTTCTACGAGCAGTACTTC. Its protein product is CASSAGLALFYEQYF.

This clonotype was detected a few times. The rearrangement joins TRBV7-8 to TRBJ1-2; TRBD1 agrees at 9 bases. CDR1 and CDR2 from the germline V gene are SGHVS and FQNEAQ. The CDR3 covers 13 residues. V trimming: 4 bases; J trimming: 8 bases; junction bases outside the gene matches: 5. The CDR3 loop reads CASSSRDRAGYTF. DNA for the CDR3: TGTGCCAGCAGCTCAAGGGACAGGGCCGGCTACACCTTC.

This chain links TRBV5-1 with TRBJ2-3; 13 nucleotides match TRBD2. V was pared by 3 bases and J by 6 bases, with 7 bases of the junction left unmatched. The CDR3 runs 16 residues. From germline, CDR1 is SGHRS and CDR2 YFSETQ. The DNA for the CDR3 is TGCGCCAGCAGCTACCGACTAGCGGGGGGCCCCGATACGCAGTATTTT. This encodes CASSYRLAGGPDTQYF.

This clonotype was detected only a few times. V gene TRBV11-2 combines with J gene TRBJ2-7; 10 nucleotides agree with TRBD1. V lost 5 bases to trimming and J lost 4 bases; unmatched junction nucleotides: 11. Per the germline V gene, CDR1 is SGHAT and CDR2 is FQNNGV. The CDR3 totals 16 residues. CDR3: CASSLTSGQGWYEQYF. For the CDR3, the DNA is TGTGCCAGCAGCCTAACGTCGGGACAGGGGTGGTACGAGCAGTACTTC.